This T cell receptor (beta chain) stems from a study of blood T cell repertoires in COVID-19. For the study at large: COVID-19 samples from acute and convalescent phases originated in the United States, Italy and Spain. Nucleic acid was either cDNA or gDNA, and it came from T cells, B-cell-depleted T cells, or PBMCs.

In the original workflow: Reference gene primer amplification in the assay estimated nucleated cell counts. TCRdb's copy holds only in-frame clones and misses some; the assay was immunoSEQ multiplex PCR. V and J calls and clone size follow that table, whereas D and trimming were derived from the DNA. The sample contains a few hundred thousand clones, around 89% of which appear only once. The CDR3 consists of 17 residues. V lost 1 base, J lost 0 bases, and 15 bases lay in between. Germline values: CDR1 MGHRA, CDR2 YSYEKL. The chain carries TRBV4-1 and TRBJ1-1; tentatively, D is TRBD1 (5 bases). The origin of this receptor is a man aged 18-30 years who had recovered from COVID-19. Sequences were obtained from peripheral blood. The CDR3 region has the DNA TGCGCCAGCAGCCAAGGGCAGGGAATCAGAATGAACACTGAAGCTTTCTTT. Translating it yields CASSQGQGIRMNTEAFF.